Each of the 15 T cell receptor beta chains below was sequenced from the same sample in a study of CD8 T cells in Susac syndrome. Random hexamers were used to reverse transcribe roughly 0.5 to 1 ug of RNA. TCRdb fed the immunoSEQ multiplex PCR reads into MiXCR, producing one record per CDR3 protein. This sample has roughly 130,000 distinct CDR3 sequences, with around 94% found just once. Sequencing used CD4+ T cells from PBMCs. These receptors were taken from a human donor with multiple sclerosis.

This chain uses TRBV5-1 with TRBJ2-2; the D gene is possibly TRBD1 (6 bases). Germline V CDR1 and CDR2: SGHRS, YFSETQ. V was pared by 1 base and J by 4 bases, with 8 bases between. This CDR3 is 14 amino acids long. CDR3 protein: CASSLSRGTGELFF. CDR3 nucleotides: TGCGCCAGCAGCTTGTCCAGGGGCACCGGGGAGCTGTTTTTT.

This clonotype appeared a single time. V and J are TRBV5-6 and TRBJ2-7; 10 bases fit TRBD1. The CDR3 covers 13 residues. J was trimmed by 11 bases and V by 1 base; bases with no gene match: 6. The V gene's germline CDR1 is SGHDT and CDR2 YYEEEE. The CDR3 sequence: CASSLPGTGVKYF. Written as DNA, the CDR3 is TGTGCCAGCAGCTTGCCAGGGACAGGGGTGAAGTACTTC.

This chain connects TRBV18 to TRBJ1-2; D unresolved. The CDR3 consists of 16 residues. CDR1 is KGHSH, CDR2 LQKENI, per germline. Between the trimmed V and J ends, which lost 2 bases and 2 bases, there was a span of 15 bases. The CDR3: CASSPFHADQNYGYTF. The CDR3 nucleotides read TGTGCCAGCTCACCATTTCATGCGGACCAAAACTATGGCTACACCTTC. The full variable domain, with the rest looked up from reference TRBV18 and TRBJ1-2, is NAGVMQNPRHLVRRRGQEARLRCSPMKGHSHVYWYRQLPEEGLKFMVYLQKENIIDESGMPKERFSAEFPKEGPSILRIQQVVRGDSAAYFCASSPFHADQNYGYTFGSGTRLTVV.

CDR3: CAWSRYRYGYTF. The CDR3 bases are TGTGCCTGGAGTCGGTACAGATATGGCTACACCTTC. The chain employs TRBV30 and TRBJ1-2, with no clear D. Germline V gene sequence: CDR1 GTSNPN, CDR2 SVGIG (reference sequence). Deletions cut 2 bases from V and 5 bases from J, with 9 bases between. The CDR3 totals 12 residues.

J is TRBJ1-1 and V is TRBV9, with D uncertain. Germline V gene lookup returns CDR1 SGDLS and CDR2 YYNGEE. The V gene lost 0 bases and the J gene lost 5 bases, with 8 bases spanning the gap. The CDR3 is made up of 13 amino acids. The CDR3 DNA sequence: TGTGCCAGCAGCGTAGCCGCGGTTACTGAAGCTTTCTTT. Translated: CASSVAAVTEAFF.

In this sample, this clonotype turned up once. The V call is TRBV10-3, the J call TRBJ2-7; D is undetermined. Germline V gives CDR1 ENHRY, CDR2 SYGVKD. There are 15 residues in the CDR3. The germline V and J ends were trimmed by 2 bases and 0 bases, with 11 bases remaining between them. The CDR3 reads CAISEPLTTSYEQYF. The CDR3 nucleotides are TGTGCCATCAGTGAGCCCTTGACGACCTCCTACGAGCAGTACTTC.

The chain uses TRBV27 and TRBJ2-2; D remains unclear. The V end lost 6 bases, the J end lost 0 bases, and 14 bases lay between the germline ends. This CDR3 spans 16 amino acids. The germline gives CDR1 MNHEY, CDR2 SMNVEV (reference sequence). DNA of the CDR3: TGTGCCAGCAGCCTCCTGTGGACGCCGAACACCGGGGAGCTGTTTTTT. Translation: CASSLLWTPNTGELFF.

In its sample, this clonotype was seen once. CDR3 residues: CASSTSQGRPYEQYF. The DNA for the CDR3 is TGTGCCAGCAGCACTTCACAGGGAAGGCCTTACGAGCAGTACTTC. This rearrangement joins TRBV12-3 or TRBV12-4 to TRBJ2-7, with D maybe TRBD1 (6 bases). This CDR3 is built from 15 residues. Trimming cost V 6 bases and J 4 bases, with 19 bases left between them.

This sequence joins TRBV18 and TRBJ1-5, with D unclear. The CDR3 runs 13 residues. Germline V lookup: CDR1 KGHSH, CDR2 LQKENI. Between the trimmed V and J ends, which lost 2 bases and 7 bases, there was a span of 9 bases. In DNA form, the CDR3 reads TGTGCCAGCTCACCAGGGCGGTTGCAGCCCCAGCATTTT. Residues: CASSPGRLQPQHF.

This clonotype was recorded only once. The chain is built from TRBV19 and TRBJ2-6; D gene unclear. CDR3 length: 17 residues. The V gene lost 7 bases and the J gene lost 0 bases, with 16 bases spanning the gap. Germline V CDR1 and CDR2: LNHDA, SQIVND (reference sequence). CDR3 amino acids: CASTVRSLRSGANVLTF. The CDR3 DNA sequence: TGTGCCAGTACCGTTCGCAGCTTACGCTCTGGGGCCAACGTCCTGACTTTC.

Here the CDR3 DNA reads TGTGCCAGCTCACTTCGGGACACTGAGCAGTTCTTC. Translating it yields CASSLRDTEQFF. The rearrangement uses TRBV18 and TRBJ2-1; D is possibly TRBD1 (6 bases). Germline V gene sequence: CDR1 KGHSH, CDR2 LQKENI. There are 12 residues in the CDR3. The germline V and J ends were trimmed by 4 bases and 9 bases, with 10 bases remaining between them.

The gene calls are TRBV7-6 and TRBJ2-7, with 8 bases matching TRBD2. The junction had 3 bases not matched to a gene; V was cut back by 1 base and J by 1 base. Germline-derived CDR1 and CDR2 are SGHVS and FNYEAQ. The CDR3 contains 15 residues. The CDR3 sequence: CASSLGGGLSYEQYF. In nucleotides, the CDR3 is TGTGCCAGCAGCTTAGGCGGGGGGCTGTCCTACGAGCAGTACTTC.

V and J are TRBV18 and TRBJ1-4; tentative D call: TRBD1 (6 bases). The CDR3 runs to 15 residues. Germline assignment: CDR1 KGHSH and CDR2 LQKENI. Trimming took off 3 bases at V and 7 bases at J, with 15 bases between the two ends. The CDR3 DNA is TGTGCCAGCTCACCGGCCAGGGGAATGGGTGAAAAACTGTTTTTT. This sequence encodes CASSPARGMGEKLFF.

The gene calls are TRBV12-5 and TRBJ2-2; D unresolved. The length of the CDR3 is 14 residues. Germline assignment: CDR1 LGHNT and CDR2 FRNRAP. Trimming stripped 0 bases from V and 2 bases from J, with 4 bases between. The CDR3 nucleotides read TGTGCTAGTGGTTTGGTAGTTAACACCGGGGAGCTGTTTTTT. Translated, it gives CASGLVVNTGELFF.

The chain recombines TRBV6-2 or TRBV6-3 with TRBJ1-5; D ambiguous. Trimming stripped 6 bases from V and 0 bases from J, with 6 bases between. Germline loops: CDR1 MNHEY, CDR2 SVGEGT. This CDR3 region has 13 residues. CDR3 DNA sequence: TGTGCCAGCAGACGATATAGCAATCAGCCCCAGCATTTT. Protein: CASRRYSNQPQHF.